This T cell receptor (beta chain) comes out of a study of cytomegalovirus exposure and HLA in healthy donors. Study-level background: In a later analysis, the 130 or so validation repertoires were reported to have used the same platform as the approximately 690 first-cohort repertoires.

Germline V gene lookup returns CDR1 LGHNA and CDR2 YSLEER. The CDR3 totals 18 residues. V gave up 0 bases and J gave up 0 bases, with 12 bases separating them. General study points: CMV antigen specificity was confirmed in vitro for three CMV-associated chains.

Regarding this clone: Its specificity is unknown.

The method was immunoSEQ multiplex PCR; TCRdb's version includes in-frame clones alone and lacks a portion of them. The repertoire includes 140,000 to 150,000 clones, approximately 90% of them detected once, and about 0.65% sits in the top ten. The material sequenced was PBMCs. This clonotype was obtained from a man between 18 and 29 years old in good health and CMV-seronegative. The chain recombines TRBV4-3 with TRBJ2-6; D gene uncertain. The chain's CDR3 is CASSQEAVPYSGANVLTF. CDR3 in DNA: TGCGCCAGCAGCCAAGAGGCGGTCCCGTACTCTGGGGCCAACGTCCTGACTTTC.